This T cell receptor beta chain was captured in a study of human T cells and chemical hapten exposure. Across the whole study: Patients got weekly scalp diphenylcyclopropenone doses over the approximately 23-week study.

Time point here: pre-sensitization, week 0. Indicated treatment: therapeutic diphenylcyclopropenone sensitization with weekly scalp DPC. Blood, whole and unfractionated, served as the source for total RNA extraction. The CDR3 covers 15 residues. Trimming left V 4 bases short and J 3 bases short, with 13 bases between. The germline CDR1 and CDR2 sequences are MRHNA and SNTAGT. MiXCR, run by TCRdb on the RACE reads, gives a single entry per CDR3 protein. This repertoire shows about 250,000 distinct CDR3 sequences, over 7.5% found once; its top ten account for around 1.2%. This sequence joins TRBV6-4 and TRBJ2-1; a possible D gene is TRBD1 (6 bases). The receptor was derived from a young man with alopecia areata. Some clones in this sample may be carry-over from other donors' samples. The source material was whole blood, sampled in connection with sensitization to the hapten diphenylcyclopropenone (DPC). CDR3 region: CASSGETGDYNEQFF. As DNA, the CDR3 is TGTGCCAGCAGTGGGGAGACAGGCGACTACAATGAGCAGTTCTTC.